This is a list of T cell receptor beta chains from one sample in a study of blood T cell repertoires in COVID-19. Assay: immunoSEQ multiplex PCR; the TCRdb copy retains only in-frame clones and omits some. The sample carries 70,000 to 95,000 clones, almost 90% recorded once. What was sequenced was peripheral blood. These receptors all come from a human donor with active COVID-19. The donor label of this sample is uncertain. Each CDR3 is given with its conserved first and last residue. A D gene is named only where the DNA matches it firmly. Rows give clone size only sometimes, using once, few, many, or a class for an expanded clone.

abundance | j_gene | d_gene | v_gene | CDR3aa | CDR3nt
NA | TRBJ2-1 | NA | TRBV6-5 | CASIRGNEQFF | TGTGCCAGCATAAGGGGAAATGAGCAGTTCTTC
NA | TRBJ1-1 | NA | TRBV19 | CASSIFADSSEAFF | TGTGCCAGTAGTATTTTCGCGGACAGTTCTGAAGCTTTCTTT
once | TRBJ2-3 | NA | TRBV6-1 | CASSEGLGTSYTDTQYF | TGTGCCAGCAGTGAAGGCTTAGGGACTTCATACACAGATACGCAGTATTTT
NA | TRBJ2-7 | NA | TRBV7-9 | CASSLAGRGYEQYF | TGTGCCAGCAGCTTAGCCGGCAGGGGTTACGAGCAGTACTTC
NA | TRBJ1-4 | TRBD1 | TRBV19 | CASSTSDRGIWTTNEKLFF | TGTGCCAGTAGTACCTCGGACAGGGGAATTTGGACAACTAATGAAAAACTGTTTTTT
NA | TRBJ1-3 | TRBD1 | TRBV7-2 | CASSSGQVRNTIYF | TGTGCCAGCAGCTCGGGACAGGTTAGAAACACCATATATTTT
NA | TRBJ2-5 | TRBD2 | TRBV7-9 | CASRTLRGGETQYF | TGTGCCAGCAGAACCCTGCGGGGAGGGGAGACCCAGTACTTC
once | TRBJ2-3 | NA | TRBV10-1 | CSRKGIRRGLRPSTDTQYF | TGCTCTCGAAAAGGAATTAGGCGGGGGCTACGTCCTAGCACAGATACGCAGTATTTT
few | TRBJ2-1 | TRBD2 | TRBV6-2/TRBV6-3 | CASSYQERGGGGSYNEQFF | TGTGCCAGCAGTTACCAGGAGCGGGGGGGCGGTGGGTCCTACAATGAGCAGTTCTTC
NA | TRBJ1-6 | NA | TRBV11-2 | CASSLVAGESPLHF | TGTGCCAGCAGCTTAGTCGCAGGGGAGTCACCCCTCCACTTT
NA | TRBJ2-7 | NA | TRBV4-3 | CASSQENSGVTYEQYF | TGCGCCAGCAGCCAAGAAAATTCGGGGGTTACCTACGAGCAGTACTTC
NA | TRBJ2-1 | TRBD1 | TRBV11-1 | CASSSTGTGLSDEQFF | TGTGCCAGCAGTTCGACCGGGACAGGGCTGTCCGATGAGCAGTTCTTC
NA | TRBJ1-1 | NA | TRBV11-3 | CASSLAPGTEAFF | TGTGCCAGCAGTTTAGCCCCGGGAACTGAAGCTTTCTTT
NA | TRBJ2-5 | NA | TRBV29-1 | CSVGEVLQETQYF | TGCAGCGTTGGGGAGGTTCTACAAGAGACCCAGTACTTC
NA | TRBJ1-1 | NA | TRBV7-8 | CASSLTLYRDTEAFF | TGTGCCAGCAGCTTAACGCTTTACAGGGACACTGAAGCTTTCTTT
NA | TRBJ2-3 | NA | TRBV15 | CATSREGRSTDTQYF | TGTGCCACCAGCAGAGAGGGCCGCAGCACAGATACGCAGTATTTT
NA | TRBJ1-4 | TRBD1 | TRBV12-3/TRBV12-4 | CASTGQGDEKLFF | TGTGCCAGCACGGGACAGGGGGATGAAAAACTGTTTTTT
once | TRBJ1-3 | NA | TRBV4-3 | CASSLAGRGSGNTIYF | TGCGCCAGCAGCCTCGCCGGGCGGGGGTCTGGAAACACCATATATTTT
NA | TRBJ2-7 | NA | TRBV5-6 | CASSRGVGQGYEQYF | TGTGCCAGCAGCAGAGGAGTTGGGCAGGGCTACGAGCAGTACTTC
NA | TRBJ1-6 | NA | TRBV3-1/TRBV3-2 | CASNSLNSPLHF | TGTGCCAGTAACTCCCTTAATTCACCCCTCCACTTT
NA | TRBJ2-7 | TRBD1 | TRBV4-3 | CASSQGTGDYYEQYF | TGCGCCAGCAGCCAAGGGACAGGAGATTACTACGAGCAGTACTTC
few | TRBJ2-2 | NA | TRBV7-9 | CASSLRQRWDTGELFF | TGTGCCAGCAGCTTACGCCAGCGGTGGGACACCGGGGAGCTGTTTTTT
NA | TRBJ1-3 | TRBD1 | TRBV7-2 | CASSFRTGIGNTIYF | TGTGCCAGCAGCTTTAGGACAGGAATAGGAAACACCATATATTTT
once | TRBJ2-3 | TRBD1 | TRBV5-4 | CASSRQGAGTDTQYF | TGTGCCAGCAGCAGACAGGGGGCGGGCACAGATACGCAGTATTTT
NA | TRBJ1-3 | TRBD1 | TRBV4-1 | CASSPGPGQTFSGNTIYF | TGCGCCAGCAGCCCCGGACCGGGACAGACATTCTCTGGAAACACCATATATTTT
NA | TRBJ2-4 | NA | TRBV27 | CASRQQNIQYF | TGTGCCAGCAGACAACAAAACATTCAGTACTTC
NA | TRBJ1-1 | NA | TRBV6-2/TRBV6-3 | CASSYKGSAEAFF | TGTGCCAGCAGTTATAAAGGGAGCGCTGAAGCTTTCTTT
NA | TRBJ2-1 | TRBD1 | TRBV7-3 | CASSLRDRAPYNEQFF | TGTGCCAGCAGCTTACGGGACAGGGCACCCTACAATGAGCAGTTCTTC
few | TRBJ2-7 | TRBD1 | TRBV29-1 | CSVEVSGQGLF | TGCAGCGTTGAAGTCTCGGGACAGGGACTCTTC
NA | TRBJ2-7 | TRBD1 | TRBV6-2/TRBV6-3 | CASSHGTGGFKYEQYF | TGTGCCAGCAGCCACGGGACAGGGGGCTTTAAGTACGAGCAGTACTTC
NA | TRBJ1-1 | NA | TRBV6-5 | CASRRSGESNTEAFF | TGTGCCAGCAGACGTTCGGGGGAATCGAACACTGAAGCTTTCTTT
NA | TRBJ2-3 | TRBD1 | TRBV11-3 | CASSAGTVTDTQYF | TGTGCCAGCAGCGCCGGGACAGTCACAGATACGCAGTATTTT
NA | TRBJ2-3 | TRBD2 | TRBV5-1 | CASSLVGLAGSTDTQYF | TGCGCCAGCAGCTTGGTTGGACTAGCGGGGAGCACAGATACGCAGTATTTT
NA | TRBJ1-4 | NA | TRBV19 | CASRSGGAANEKLFF | TGTGCCAGTAGGTCGGGGGGCGCGGCTAATGAAAAACTGTTTTTT
NA | TRBJ2-1 | TRBD1 | TRBV9 | CASSVLPGTGYYNEQFF | TGTGCCAGCAGCGTACTCCCGGGGACAGGGTATTACAATGAGCAGTTCTTC
NA | TRBJ2-1 | TRBD2 | TRBV2 | CASSAILRGGIYNEQFF | TGTGCCAGCAGCGCTATTTTACGGGGGGGCATTTACAATGAGCAGTTCTTC
once | TRBJ2-7 | TRBD1 | TRBV27 | CASSFHRGDYEQYF | TGTGCCAGCAGTTTCCACAGGGGGGATTACGAGCAGTACTTC
NA | TRBJ2-7 | NA | TRBV4-3 | CASSQDRASSYEQYF | TGCGCCAGCAGCCAAGACAGGGCCTCCTCCTACGAGCAGTACTTC
NA | TRBJ2-2 | NA | TRBV4-3 | CASSQAAGGLDTGELFF | TGCGCCAGCAGCCAAGCCGCCGGGGGGCTGGACACCGGGGAGCTGTTTTTT
NA | TRBJ1-5 | TRBD1 | TRBV10-3 | CAIGLTGGKKPQHF | TGTGCCATCGGACTGACAGGGGGCAAGAAGCCCCAGCATTTT
NA | TRBJ1-2 | NA | TRBV2 | CASSDSNLEYGYTF | TGTGCCAGCAGTGACAGTAATCTGGAGTATGGCTACACCTTC